This is a list of T cell receptor delta chains from one sample in a study of TRDV2 sequences in healthy donors. TCRdb ran CATT on the PCR reads. Of 1,500 to 2,000 delta-chain clones detected, under 20% appear once; the ten largest clones hold about 65%. The sample consisted of Vd2+ gamma-delta T cells from blood. Receptors were obtained from a human donor in good health. Both conserved end residues are part of each CDR3. The order of the fields is V gene, J gene, D gene, clone size, CDR3 DNA, CDR3 protein. The D gene is left open where the match is weak. Clone size is given for some rows only: seen once, a few or many times, or a class if the clone is expanded.

TRDV2,TRDJ3,TRDD3,many,TGTGCCTGTGACACCGCTCTGGGGGTCTCCTCCTGGGACACCCGACAGATGTTTTTC,CACDTALGVSSWDTRQMFF
TRDV2,TRDJ1,TRDD3,medium-sized,TGTGCCTGTGACGGGCTACTGGGGGAATCGGTGACCGATAAACTCATCTTT,CACDGLLGESVTDKLIF
TRDV2,TRDJ1,TRDD3,.,TGTGCCTGTGACACCCTAGCGCTGGGGGATACGGGCGATAAACTCATTTTT,CACDTLALGDTGDKLIF
TRDV2,TRDJ1,TRDD3,.,TGTGCCTGTGACACCGTGGTTGGGGGATACGCAAGCTCCTGGGACACCGATAAACTCATCTTT,CACDTVVGGYASSWDTDKLIF
TRDV2,TRDJ1,TRDD3,few,TGTGCCTGTGACACCGTTGTGCTGGGTACTGGGGGATACGCAGGAGAACTCATCTTT,CACDTVVLGTGGYAGELIF
TRDV2,TRDJ3,TRDD3,large,TGTGCCTGTGACATGGCTGGGGGTTCTGGCTCCTGGGACACCCGACAGATGTTTTTC,CACDMAGGSGSWDTRQMFF
TRDV2,TRDJ1,.,.,TGTGCCTGTGACACGGCAGGGGGCAGCTCCTGGGACACCGATAAACTCATCTTT,CACDTAGGSSWDTDKLIF
TRDV2,TRDJ3,TRDD3,few,TGTGCCTGTGACACCGTTGTGCTGGGTACTGGGGGATACGCGATGGGCTCCTGGGACACCCGACAGATGTTTTTC,CACDTVVLGTGGYAMGSWDTRQMFF
TRDV2,TRDJ1,TRDD3,few,TGTGCCTGTGACACCGTTGTGCTGGGTACTGGGGGATATTACACCGATAAACTCATCTTT,CACDTVVLGTGGYYTDKLIF
TRDV2,TRDJ1,TRDD3,.,TGTGCCTGTGACACTCTGCGTCAGACTGGGGGTAAACTCATCTTT,CACDTLRQTGGKLIF
TRDV2,TRDJ1,TRDD3,.,TGTGCCTGTGACACCGTCTCTGGGGGACCCACCGATAAACTCATCTTT,CACDTVSGGPTDKLIF
TRDV2,TRDJ1,.,many,TGTGCCTGTGACACTCTTGGCCGCACCGATAAACTCATCTTT,CACDTLGRTDKLIF
TRDV2,TRDJ1,TRDD3,.,TGTGCCTGTGACATCGCTGAAACTGGGGGACCCGATAAACTCATCTTT,CACDIAETGGPDKLIF
TRDV2,TRDJ1,.,.,TGTGCCTGTGATCGCCTTCCAGGGCTGGATATCGATACCGATAAACTCATCTTT,CACDRLPGLDIDTDKLIF
TRDV2,TRDJ1,TRDD3,.,TGTGCCTGTGACACCGCTGAAACTGGGGGATACCGGGACGATAAACTCATCTTT,CACDTAETGGYRDDKLIF
TRDV2,TRDJ1,.,large,TGTGCCTGTGACCCGCTGGCTGGGGATTCTATCTACACCGATAAACTCATCTTT,CACDPLAGDSIYTDKLIF
TRDV2,TRDJ1,TRDD3,few,TGTGCCTGTGACGCCATTGCGGGATACAACGCCGATAAACTCATCTTT,CACDAIAGYNADKLIF
TRDV2,TRDJ1,TRDD3,.,TGTGCATCTGACAAGGTACTGGGGGATAGGGACACCGATAAACTCATCTTT,CASDKVLGDRDTDKLIF